Reported below is one T cell receptor beta chain. TCRdb keeps only in-frame clones here, not all; method: immunoSEQ multiplex PCR. Here the sample spans some 80,000 clones, roughly four fifths being singletons. V lost 1 base, J lost 2 bases, and 4 bases lay in between. The CDR3 extends over 13 amino acids. The germline V gene encodes CDR1 SGHTA and CDR2 FQGNSA. This specimen belongs to a study of T cell clones after liver transplantation. At the level of the study: Liver transplant recipients had immunosuppression withdrawal attempted within 2 years. Post-transplant blood was tracked for graft-donor-reactive T cell clones identified in a pre-transplant mixed lymphocyte reaction. Until 12-24 months post-transplant, subjects got standard immunosuppression and no induction. Three of eight recipients were HCV-positive; others had non-autoimmune, non-viral indications.

Sequencing used CD4+ T cells from blood, obtained 45 to 47 months after liver transplant. This chain joins TRBV7-2 and TRBJ2-3; D not certain. The sequence derives from a human patient who received a liver transplant. These T cells may partly come from the graft donor. CDR3: CASSLGLTDTQYF. CDR3 nucleotides: TGTGCCAGCAGCTTAGGGCTCACAGATACGCAGTATTTT.